Sequencing of this T cell receptor (beta chain) was carried out in a study of blood T cell repertoires in COVID-19. Background on the study: T cells, B-cell-depleted T cells, or PBMCs provided the cDNA or gDNA that served as material.

Sequenced by immunoSEQ multiplex PCR; TCRdb stores in-frame clones only, minus some. The sample lists more than 350,000 clones, approximately 90% seen once, with about a tenth in the top ten. The CDR3 covers 14 residues. Germline CDR1 and CDR2: MNHEY and SMNVEV (reference sequence). V lost 2 bases and J lost 7, with 11 bases in between. The sequencing sample was made of PBMCs or T cells enriched from blood (not recorded which). The source of this sequence is a woman aged 45-65 years who had recovered from COVID-19. This chain joins TRBV27 and TRBJ1-4; TRBD1 might be the D (6 bases). The CDR3 sequence is CASSLHRASEKLFF. The CDR3 DNA reads as TGTGCCAGCAGTTTACACAGGGCAAGTGAAAAACTGTTTTTT.